These 21 T cell receptor beta chains were all obtained from the same sample, sequenced in a study of long-term antiretroviral therapy in people with HIV. They ran version v3.0 of the immunoSEQ assay at survey level. The table came from immunoSEQ multiplex PCR; TCRdb's copy has only in-frame clones and leaves some out. The sample includes roughly 17,000 clones, about 81% seen only once; the top ten take approximately 9%. Sample: unsorted PBMCs, taken 0.3 years after starting antiretroviral therapy. These receptors all stem from a young man with HIV.

The chain combines TRBV28 with TRBJ1-6, with no clear D. The CDR3 contains 16 residues. V lost 5 bases and J lost 7, with 18 bases in between. CDR1 is MDHEN, CDR2 SYDVKM, per germline. The chain's CDR3 is CASSPQFSDGNSPLHF. The DNA of the CDR3 is TGTGCCAGCAGTCCTCAATTCTCGGACGGGAATTCACCCCTCCACTTT. Full variable domain (missing parts from reference TRBV28 and TRBJ1-6): DVKVTQSSRYLVKRTGEKVFLECVQDMDHENMFWYRQDPGLGLRLIYFSYDVKMKEKGDIPEGYSVSREKKERFSLILESASTNQTSMYLCASSPQFSDGNSPLHFGNGTRLTVT.

J is TRBJ1-6 and V is TRBV11-2; no clear D. The CDR3 has 16 residues. Germline values: CDR1 SGHAT, CDR2 FQNNGV. Trimming removed 3 bases from V and 9 bases from J, with 18 bases in between. The CDR3 spells CASSFIGNVIGSPLHF. The CDR3 bases are TGTGCCAGCAGCTTTATAGGGAATGTAATAGGTTCACCCCTCCACTTT.

The genes are TRBV5-1 and TRBJ2-1, with D possibly being TRBD2 (7 bases). Germline CDR1 reads SGHRS; CDR2 reads YFSETQ. Trimming cost V 4 bases and J 8 bases, with 13 bases left between them. The CDR3 runs to 13 residues. The CDR3 here is CASSKGGGDEQFF. In nucleotides, the CDR3 is TGCGCCAGCAGCAAAGGAGGGGGGGATGAGCAGTTCTTC.

CDR3 region: CASSYEETQYF. DNA of the CDR3: TGTGCCAGCAGCTACGAAGAGACCCAGTACTTC. This chain links TRBV7-9 with TRBJ2-5; D remains unclear. This CDR3 region has 11 residues. CDR1 is SEHNR and CDR2 is FQNEAQ in the germline V gene (reference sequence). Trimming cost V 4 bases and J 3 bases, with 3 bases left between them.

The J gene is TRBJ1-6, the V gene TRBV6-5; no definite D call. Germline-derived CDR1 and CDR2 are MNHEY and SVGAGI. This CDR3 has 15 amino acids. V lost 5 bases, J lost 10 bases, and 18 bases lay in between. CDR3 coding DNA: TGTGCCAGCAGTCCCTACTTAGGTCTAGGGTCACCCCTCCACTTT. Protein product: CASSPYLGLGSPLHF.

This chain joins TRBV7-8 and TRBJ2-7; D not resolved. Trimming stripped 7 bases from V and 3 bases from J, with 19 bases between. In germline, CDR1 is SGHVS, CDR2 FQNEAQ. The CDR3 runs to 15 residues. The CDR3 region is CASNPRLSPRYEQYF. The CDR3 nucleotides read TGTGCCAGCAACCCGAGACTTAGTCCTCGCTACGAGCAGTACTTC. The entire variable domain, with the rest obtained from reference TRBV7-8 and TRBJ2-7, is as follows: GAGVSQSPRYKVAKRGQDVALRCDPISGHVSLFWYQQALGQGPEFLTYFQNEAQLDKSGLPSDRFFAERPEGSVSTLKIQRTQQEDSAVYLCASNPRLSPRYEQYFGPGTRLTVT.

The CDR3 nucleotides read TGTGCCAGCTCGCTAGGGGGGAATGAGCAGTTCTTC. It specifies CASSLGGNEQFF. The chain joins TRBV18 to TRBJ2-1; D assignment may be TRBD1 or TRBD2 (6 bases each). The ends were cut back, 6 bases at V and 7 bases at J, with 10 bases in the middle. Germline V gene data show CDR1 as KGHSH and CDR2 as LQKENI. This CDR3 comprises 12 residues.

The CDR3 reads CASSRQGASENEQFF. The CDR3 DNA follows: TGTGCCAGCAGCCGACAGGGGGCTTCGGAAAATGAGCAGTTCTTC. The V and J genes are TRBV28 and TRBJ2-1, with 10 bases aligning to TRBD1. This CDR3 is 15 amino acids long. Looked up from germline, CDR1 is MDHEN and CDR2 is SYDVKM. Losses at the gene ends were 6 bases for V and 7 bases for J; bases not matched to a gene: 9.

This clone was seen more than once but under ten times. The J gene is TRBJ1-2, the V gene TRBV6-4; D is undetermined. V dropped 6 bases and J dropped 3 bases, with 8 bases sitting between them. CDR1 is MRHNA, CDR2 SNTAGT, per germline. CDR3 length: 12 residues. The CDR3 protein is CASRGQDYGYTF. Here the CDR3 DNA reads TGTGCCAGCAGGGGTCAGGACTATGGCTACACCTTC.

The chain joins TRBV5-4 to TRBJ1-4; a weak D match, TRBD1 (5 bases). CDR1 and CDR2 (germline): SGHNT, YYREEE (reference sequence). V was cut by 4 bases and J by 5 bases, with 12 bases left in between. The CDR3 sequence is 14 residues long. The chain's CDR3 is CASSPGRQNEKLFF. The CDR3 coding sequence is TGTGCCAGCAGCCCGGGACGGCAAAATGAAAAACTGTTTTTT.

The chain couples TRBV7-6 to TRBJ1-4, with 8 bases identical to TRBD1. V shed 2 bases, J shed 8 bases, and the junction held 7 bases outside the gene matches. Germline values: CDR1 SGHVS, CDR2 FNYEAQ. This CDR3 is 15 amino acids long. As DNA, the CDR3 is TGTGCCAGCAGCTTATGGGACAGGAGGGGCGAAAAACTGTTTTTT. Protein: CASSLWDRRGEKLFF.

This clone was detected once. CDR3 nucleotides: TGTGCCAGCAGTTACGACCAAGAGACCCAGTACTTC. It translates to CASSYDQETQYF. The J gene is TRBJ2-5, the V gene TRBV6-5; D remains unclear. Germline V gene lookup returns CDR1 MNHEY and CDR2 SVGAGI. The V end was cut by 2 bases, the J end by 0 bases, with 1 base between. The CDR3 spans 12 residues.

The chain combines TRBV6-5 with TRBJ1-1; D not certain. The CDR3 is 15 residues long. Germline CDR1 and CDR2: MNHEY and SVGAGI. V was shortened by 0 bases and J by 5 bases, with 13 bases between the two germline ends. DNA for the CDR3: TGTGCCAGCAGTTACTCCGGACCCGTTGGTACTGAAGCTTTCTTT. Translation: CASSYSGPVGTEAFF.

This clone occurred a few times. The chain recombines TRBV9 with TRBJ2-2; 9 nucleotides align to TRBD1. The CDR3 consists of 17 residues. Trimming took 2 bases from V and 2 from J; bases not matched to a gene: 7. The germline gives CDR1 SGDLS, CDR2 YYNGEE. The CDR3 here is CASSVRRDRVNTGELFF. The CDR3 DNA sequence: TGTGCCAGCAGCGTCCGGAGGGACAGGGTTAACACCGGGGAGCTGTTTTTT.

V gene TRBV5-6 combines with J gene TRBJ1-2, with a weak D call TRBD1 (6 bases). With 2 bases removed from V and 7 bases from J, the gap between germline ends came to 15 bases. In germline, CDR1 is SGHDT, CDR2 YYEEEE. This CDR3 has 14 residues. This chain's CDR3 is CASSFTLTGSGYTF. In DNA form, the CDR3 reads TGTGCCAGCAGCTTTACCTTGACAGGATCTGGCTACACCTTC.

This clone was counted a single time. The rearrangement uses TRBV15 and TRBJ2-3; D unresolved. Trimming took off 5 bases at V and 3 bases at J, with 24 bases between the two ends. The length of the CDR3 is 18 residues. Germline V gene sequence: CDR1 LNHNV, CDR2 YYDKDF (reference sequence). The CDR3 reads CATSPFPRLFENTDTQYF. Written as DNA, the CDR3 is TGTGCCACCAGCCCTTTTCCCAGACTCTTCGAAAATACAGATACGCAGTATTTT.

The chain uses TRBV4-1 and TRBJ1-1; 8 nucleotides line up with TRBD1. Germline CDR1 MGHRA, CDR2 YSYEKL. With 4 bases clipped from V and 0 bases from J, the junction kept 1 base outside the gene matches. CDR3 length: 14 amino acids. CDR3 sequence (DNA): TGCGCCAGCAGCCCAGGGGGCATGAACACTGAAGCTTTCTTT. Amino acid sequence: CASSPGGMNTEAFF.

V is TRBV11-2 and J is TRBJ1-2, with TRBD1 matching 10 bases. J lost 2 bases, V lost 3 bases, and 3 bases had no gene match. Germline values: CDR1 SGHAT, CDR2 FQNNGV. The CDR3 is made up of 15 amino acids. CDR3 amino acids: CASSFKGQGNYGYTF. In nucleotides, the CDR3 is TGTGCCAGCAGCTTCAAGGGACAGGGGAACTATGGCTACACCTTC.

The chain links TRBV6-6 to TRBJ1-3; D may be TRBD1 (5 bases). Looked up from germline, CDR1 is MNHNY and CDR2 is SVGAGI (reference sequence). This CDR3 has 15 residues. V lost 6 bases, J lost 0 bases, and 12 bases lay in between. The CDR3 here is CASSSGTPSGNTIYF. DNA for the CDR3: TGTGCCAGCAGCTCCGGGACGCCCTCTGGAAACACCATATATTTT.

This chain connects TRBV6-4 to TRBJ2-7; no clear D. Deletions cut 8 bases from V and 1 base from J, with 3 bases between. The CDR3 covers 10 residues. Germline CDR1 MRHNA, CDR2 SNTAGT. CDR3 sequence reads: CASLSYEQYF. The CDR3 region has the DNA TGTGCCAGCCTTTCCTACGAGCAGTACTTC.

This sequence joins TRBV2 and TRBJ1-1, with TRBD1 identical over 7 bases. Germline assignment: CDR1 SNHLY and CDR2 FYNNEI. The CDR3 spans 14 residues. The trim removed 6 bases at V and 4 bases at J, leaving 8 bases unmatched. The CDR3 here is CASRGTGVGTEAFF. The CDR3 DNA reads TGTGCCAGCAGAGGAACAGGGGTGGGCACTGAAGCTTTCTTT.